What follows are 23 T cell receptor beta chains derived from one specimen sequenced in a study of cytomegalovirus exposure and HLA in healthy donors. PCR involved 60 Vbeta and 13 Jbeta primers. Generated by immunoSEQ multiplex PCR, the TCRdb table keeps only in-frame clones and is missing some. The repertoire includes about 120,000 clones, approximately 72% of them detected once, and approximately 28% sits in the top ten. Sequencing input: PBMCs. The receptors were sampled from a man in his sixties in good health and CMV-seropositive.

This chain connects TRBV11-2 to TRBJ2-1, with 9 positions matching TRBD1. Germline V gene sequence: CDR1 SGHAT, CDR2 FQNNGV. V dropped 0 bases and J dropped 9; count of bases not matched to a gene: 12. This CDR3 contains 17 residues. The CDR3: CASSLERDRGEGGEQFF. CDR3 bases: TGTGCCAGCAGCTTAGAACGTGACAGGGGGGAGGGTGGTGAGCAGTTCTTC.

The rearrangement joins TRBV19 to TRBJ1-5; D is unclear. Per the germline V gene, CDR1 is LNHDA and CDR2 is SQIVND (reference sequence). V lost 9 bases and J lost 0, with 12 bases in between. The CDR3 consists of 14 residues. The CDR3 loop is CASRSGNSNQPQHF. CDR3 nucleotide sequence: TGTGCCAGCCGCTCGGGAAATAGCAATCAGCCCCAGCATTTT.

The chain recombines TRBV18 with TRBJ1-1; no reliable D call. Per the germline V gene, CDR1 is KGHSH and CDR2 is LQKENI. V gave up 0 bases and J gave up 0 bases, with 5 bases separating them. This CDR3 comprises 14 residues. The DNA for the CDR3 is TGTGCCAGCTCACCACCTGTCTTGAACACTGAAGCTTTCTTT. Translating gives CASSPPVLNTEAFF.

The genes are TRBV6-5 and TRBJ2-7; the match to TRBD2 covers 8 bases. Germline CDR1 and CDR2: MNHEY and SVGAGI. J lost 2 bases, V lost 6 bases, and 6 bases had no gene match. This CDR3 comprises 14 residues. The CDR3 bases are TGTGCCAGCAGCCTCGGGGGGGCTCCCTACGAGCAGTACTTC. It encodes CASSLGGAPYEQYF.

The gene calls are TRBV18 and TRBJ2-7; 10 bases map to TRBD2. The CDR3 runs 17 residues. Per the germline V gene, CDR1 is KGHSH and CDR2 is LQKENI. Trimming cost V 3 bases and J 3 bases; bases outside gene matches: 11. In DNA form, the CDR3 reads TGTGCCAGCTCACCGACAGGGTCACTAGCGGGGATCTACGAGCAGTACTTC. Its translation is CASSPTGSLAGIYEQYF.

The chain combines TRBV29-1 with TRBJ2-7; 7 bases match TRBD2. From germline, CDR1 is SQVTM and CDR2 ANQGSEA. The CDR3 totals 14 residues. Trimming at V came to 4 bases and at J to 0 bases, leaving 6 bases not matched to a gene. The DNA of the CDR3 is TGCAGCGTTGTTTTCGGCGGGAGCTCCTACGAGCAGTACTTC. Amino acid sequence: CSVVFGGSSYEQYF.

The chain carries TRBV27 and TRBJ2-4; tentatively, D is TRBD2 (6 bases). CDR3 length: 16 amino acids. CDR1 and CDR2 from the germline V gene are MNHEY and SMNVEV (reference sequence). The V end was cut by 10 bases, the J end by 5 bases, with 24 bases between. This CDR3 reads CATPFLGRERQNIQYF. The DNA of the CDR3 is TGTGCCACCCCATTCTTAGGACGGGAGCGGCAAAACATTCAGTACTTC.

The CDR3 region is CASSQDGGAYNEQFF. In DNA form, the CDR3 reads TGCGCCAGCAGCCAAGATGGGGGGGCCTACAATGAGCAGTTCTTC. The chain uses TRBV4-1 and TRBJ2-1; the match to TRBD2 covers 7 bases. The CDR3 is 15 amino acids. Per the germline V gene, CDR1 is MGHRA and CDR2 is YSYEKL. V trimming: 0 bases; J trimming: 2 bases; junction bases outside the gene matches: 1.

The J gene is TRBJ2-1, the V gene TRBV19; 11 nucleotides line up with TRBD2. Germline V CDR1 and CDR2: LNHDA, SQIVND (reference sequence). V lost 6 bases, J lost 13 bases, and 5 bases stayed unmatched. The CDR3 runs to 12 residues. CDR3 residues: CASSISGGAQFF. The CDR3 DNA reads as TGTGCCAGTAGCATTAGCGGGGGGGCCCAGTTCTTC.

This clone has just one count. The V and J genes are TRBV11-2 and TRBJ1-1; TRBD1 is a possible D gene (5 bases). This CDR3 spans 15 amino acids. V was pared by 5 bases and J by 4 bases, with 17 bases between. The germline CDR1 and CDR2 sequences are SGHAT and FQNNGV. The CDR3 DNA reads TGTGCCAGCAGCCTAAGAAGGGGAGGTGGCACTGAAGCTTTCTTT. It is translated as CASSLRRGGGTEAFF.

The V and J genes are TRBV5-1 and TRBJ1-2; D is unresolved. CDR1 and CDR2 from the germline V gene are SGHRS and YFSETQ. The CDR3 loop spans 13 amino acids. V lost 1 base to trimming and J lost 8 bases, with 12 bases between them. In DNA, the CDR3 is TGCGCCAGCAGCTTGTCAGGAATTTGGGGCTACACCTTC. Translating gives CASSLSGIWGYTF.

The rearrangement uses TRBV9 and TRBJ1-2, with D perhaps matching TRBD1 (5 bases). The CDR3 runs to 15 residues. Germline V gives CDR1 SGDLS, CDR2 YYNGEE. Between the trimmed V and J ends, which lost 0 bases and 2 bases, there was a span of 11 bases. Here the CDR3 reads CASSVGGEYNYGYTF. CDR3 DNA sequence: TGTGCCAGCAGCGTAGGGGGGGAATACAACTATGGCTACACCTTC. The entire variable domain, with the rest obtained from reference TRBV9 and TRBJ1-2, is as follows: DSGVTQTPKHLITATGQRVTLRCSPRSGDLSVYWYQQSLDQGLQFLIQYYNGEERAKGNILERFSAQQFPDLHSELNLSSLELGDSALYFCASSVGGEYNYGYTFGSGTRLTVV.

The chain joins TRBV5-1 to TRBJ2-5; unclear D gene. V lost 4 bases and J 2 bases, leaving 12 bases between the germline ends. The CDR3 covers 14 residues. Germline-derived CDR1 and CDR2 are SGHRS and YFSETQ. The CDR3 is CASSHITPQETQYF. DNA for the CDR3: TGCGCCAGCAGCCACATAACACCACAAGAGACCCAGTACTTC.

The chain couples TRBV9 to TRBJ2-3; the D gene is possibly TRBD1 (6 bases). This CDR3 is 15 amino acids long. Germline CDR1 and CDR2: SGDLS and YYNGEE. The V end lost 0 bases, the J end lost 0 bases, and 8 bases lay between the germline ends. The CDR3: CASSVVTGSTDTQYF. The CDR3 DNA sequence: TGTGCCAGCAGCGTAGTAACAGGGAGCACAGATACGCAGTATTTT.

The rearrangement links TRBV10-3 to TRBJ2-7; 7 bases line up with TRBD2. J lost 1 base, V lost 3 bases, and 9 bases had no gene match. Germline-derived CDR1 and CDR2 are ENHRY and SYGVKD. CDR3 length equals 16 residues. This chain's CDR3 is CAISEFEDGGSYEQYF. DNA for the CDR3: TGTGCCATCAGTGAATTCGAGGACGGGGGGTCCTACGAGCAGTACTTC.

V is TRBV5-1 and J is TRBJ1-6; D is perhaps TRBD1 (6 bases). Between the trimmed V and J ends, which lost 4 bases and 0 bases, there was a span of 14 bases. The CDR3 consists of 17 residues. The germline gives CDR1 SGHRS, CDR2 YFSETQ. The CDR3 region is CASSTRTDSSYNSPLHF. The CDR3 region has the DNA TGCGCCAGCAGCACCAGGACAGACAGCTCCTATAATTCACCCCTCCACTTT.

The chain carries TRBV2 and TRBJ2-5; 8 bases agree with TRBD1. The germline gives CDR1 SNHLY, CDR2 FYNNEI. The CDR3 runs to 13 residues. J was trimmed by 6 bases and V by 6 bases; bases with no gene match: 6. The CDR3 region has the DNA TGTGCCAGCAGGCCGGACAGGGACCAGACCCAGTACTTC. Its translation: CASRPDRDQTQYF.

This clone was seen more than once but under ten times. The CDR3 region is CASSLGTSGRYEQYF. CDR3 bases: TGTGCCAGCAGCTTGGGGACTAGCGGCCGTTACGAGCAGTACTTC. The chain is built from TRBV5-4 and TRBJ2-7; 10 nucleotides agree with TRBD2. There are 15 residues in the CDR3. With 0 bases clipped from V and 4 bases from J, the junction kept 4 bases outside the gene matches. The germline gives CDR1 SGHNT, CDR2 YYREEE (reference sequence).

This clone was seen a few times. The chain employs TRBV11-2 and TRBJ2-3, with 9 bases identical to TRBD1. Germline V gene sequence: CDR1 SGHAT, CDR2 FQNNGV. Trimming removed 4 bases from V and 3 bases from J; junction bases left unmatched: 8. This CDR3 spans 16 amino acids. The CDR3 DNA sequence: TGTGCCAGCAGCTCTCAGAAGACAGGGGGGACAGATACGCAGTATTTT. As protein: CASSSQKTGGTDTQYF.

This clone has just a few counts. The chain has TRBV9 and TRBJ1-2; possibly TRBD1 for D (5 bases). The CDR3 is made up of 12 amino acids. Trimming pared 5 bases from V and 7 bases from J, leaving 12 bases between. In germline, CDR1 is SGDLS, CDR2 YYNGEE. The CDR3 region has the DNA TGTGCCAGCAGTTTACCGGGGGTTGGCTACACCTTC. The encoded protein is CASSLPGVGYTF. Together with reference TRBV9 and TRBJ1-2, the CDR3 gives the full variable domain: DSGVTQTPKHLITATGQRVTLRCSPRSGDLSVYWYQQSLDQGLQFLIQYYNGEERAKGNILERFSAQQFPDLHSELNLSSLELGDSALYFCASSLPGVGYTFGSGTRLTVV.

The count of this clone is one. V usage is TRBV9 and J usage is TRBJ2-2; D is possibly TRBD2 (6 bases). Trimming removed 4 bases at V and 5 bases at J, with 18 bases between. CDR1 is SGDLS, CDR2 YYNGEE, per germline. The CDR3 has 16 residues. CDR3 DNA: TGTGCCAGCAGCTTCCTTTCCGGGAGAGGGACCGGGGAGCTGTTTTTT. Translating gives CASSFLSGRGTGELFF.

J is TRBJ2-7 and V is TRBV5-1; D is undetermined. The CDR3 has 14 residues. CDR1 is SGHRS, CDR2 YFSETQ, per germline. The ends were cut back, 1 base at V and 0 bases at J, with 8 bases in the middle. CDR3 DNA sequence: TGCGCCAGCAGCTTGACGGTAAACTCCTACGAGCAGTACTTC. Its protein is CASSLTVNSYEQYF.

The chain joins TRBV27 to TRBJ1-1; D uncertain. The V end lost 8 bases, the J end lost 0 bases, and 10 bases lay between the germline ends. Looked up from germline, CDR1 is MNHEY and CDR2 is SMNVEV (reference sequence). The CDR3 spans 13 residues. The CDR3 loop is CASGRTVNTEAFF. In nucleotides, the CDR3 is TGTGCCAGCGGGAGGACGGTGAACACTGAAGCTTTCTTT.